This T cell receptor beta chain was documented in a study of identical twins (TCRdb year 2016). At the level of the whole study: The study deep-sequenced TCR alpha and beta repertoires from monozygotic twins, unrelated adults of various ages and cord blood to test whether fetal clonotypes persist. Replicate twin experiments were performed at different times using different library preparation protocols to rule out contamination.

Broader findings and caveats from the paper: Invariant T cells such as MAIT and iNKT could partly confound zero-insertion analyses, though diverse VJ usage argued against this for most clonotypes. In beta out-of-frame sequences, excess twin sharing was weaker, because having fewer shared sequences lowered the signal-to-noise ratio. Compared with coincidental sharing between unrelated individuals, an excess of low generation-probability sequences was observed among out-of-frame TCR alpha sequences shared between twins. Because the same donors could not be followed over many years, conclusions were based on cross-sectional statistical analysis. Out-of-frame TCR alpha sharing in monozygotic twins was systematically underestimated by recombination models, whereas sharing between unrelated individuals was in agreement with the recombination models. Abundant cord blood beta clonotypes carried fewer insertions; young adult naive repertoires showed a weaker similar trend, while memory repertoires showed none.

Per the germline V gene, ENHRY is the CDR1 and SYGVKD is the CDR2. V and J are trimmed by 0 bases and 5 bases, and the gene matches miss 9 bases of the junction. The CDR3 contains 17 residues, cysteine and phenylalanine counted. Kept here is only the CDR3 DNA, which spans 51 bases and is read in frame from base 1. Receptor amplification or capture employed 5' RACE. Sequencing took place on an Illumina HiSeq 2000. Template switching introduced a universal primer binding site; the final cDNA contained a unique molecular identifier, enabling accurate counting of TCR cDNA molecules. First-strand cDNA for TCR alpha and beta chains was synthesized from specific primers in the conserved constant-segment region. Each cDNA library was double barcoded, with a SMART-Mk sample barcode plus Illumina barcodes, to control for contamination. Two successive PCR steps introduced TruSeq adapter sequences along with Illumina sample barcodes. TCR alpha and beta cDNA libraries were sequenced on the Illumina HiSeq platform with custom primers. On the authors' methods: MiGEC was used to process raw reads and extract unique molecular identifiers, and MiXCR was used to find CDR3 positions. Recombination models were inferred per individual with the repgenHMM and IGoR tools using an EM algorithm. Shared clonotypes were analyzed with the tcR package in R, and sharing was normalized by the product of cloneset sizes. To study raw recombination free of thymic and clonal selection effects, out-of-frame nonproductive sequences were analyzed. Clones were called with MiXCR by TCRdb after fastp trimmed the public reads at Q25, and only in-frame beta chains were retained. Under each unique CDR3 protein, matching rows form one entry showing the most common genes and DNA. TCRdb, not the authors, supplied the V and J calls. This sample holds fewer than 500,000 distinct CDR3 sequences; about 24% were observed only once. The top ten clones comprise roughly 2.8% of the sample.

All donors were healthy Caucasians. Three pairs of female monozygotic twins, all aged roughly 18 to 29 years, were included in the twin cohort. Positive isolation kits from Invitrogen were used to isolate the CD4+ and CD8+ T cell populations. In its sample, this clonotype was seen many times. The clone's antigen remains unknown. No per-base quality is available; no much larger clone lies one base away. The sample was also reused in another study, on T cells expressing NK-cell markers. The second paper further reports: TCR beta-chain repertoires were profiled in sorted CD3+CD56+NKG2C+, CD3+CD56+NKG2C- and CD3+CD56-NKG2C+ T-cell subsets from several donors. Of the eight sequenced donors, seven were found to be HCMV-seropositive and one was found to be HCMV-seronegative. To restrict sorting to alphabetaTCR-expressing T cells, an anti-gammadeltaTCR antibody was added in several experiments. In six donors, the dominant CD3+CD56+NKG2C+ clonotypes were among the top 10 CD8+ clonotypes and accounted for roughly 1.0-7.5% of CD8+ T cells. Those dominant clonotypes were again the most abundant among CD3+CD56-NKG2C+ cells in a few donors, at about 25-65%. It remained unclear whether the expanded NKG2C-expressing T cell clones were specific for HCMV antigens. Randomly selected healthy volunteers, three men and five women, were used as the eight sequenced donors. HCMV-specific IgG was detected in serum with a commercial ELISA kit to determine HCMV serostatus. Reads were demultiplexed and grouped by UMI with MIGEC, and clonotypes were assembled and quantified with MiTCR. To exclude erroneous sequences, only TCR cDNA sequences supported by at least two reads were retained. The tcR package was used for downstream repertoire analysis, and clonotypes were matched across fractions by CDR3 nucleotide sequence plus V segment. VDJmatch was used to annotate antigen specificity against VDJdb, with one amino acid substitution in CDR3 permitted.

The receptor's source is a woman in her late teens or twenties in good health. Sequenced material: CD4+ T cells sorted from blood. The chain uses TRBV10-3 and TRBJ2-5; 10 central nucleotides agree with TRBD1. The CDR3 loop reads CAISESPGQGSWETQYF. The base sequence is TGTGCCATCAGTGAGTCTCCGGGACAGGGGAGTTGGGAGACCCAGTACTTC.